Listed below are T cell receptor beta chains from one sample, sequenced in a study of control samples from healthy donors and cancer patients. Using immunoSEQ multiplex PCR, the repertoire was profiled, and TCRdb retains in-frame clones only, with some absent. The table records under 450,000 clones, around 90% of them present only once. Sequencing input: PBMCs. The origin of the receptors is a man aged 35-49 years with head and neck cancer. Both conserved end residues are part of each CDR3. A D gene is named only where the DNA matches it firmly. Some rows mark clone size as missing; the rest say once, few, many or name a class of expanded clone.

>15|TRBV6-2/TRBV6-3|TRBJ2-2|TRBD1|NA
TGTGCCAGCAGTTACTCGGGACAGGGGGCCGGGGAGCTGTTTTTT
CASSYSGQGAGELFF
>18|TRBV7-9|TRBJ2-1|TRBD2|once
TGTGCCAGCAGCCCATCAAAAGGCACTAGCGGGATGTACAATGAGCAGTTCTTC
CASSPSKGTSGMYNEQFF
>11|TRBV7-2|TRBJ2-7|NA|NA
TGTGCCAGCAGCTTATCCCCAGAGCAGTACTTC
CASSLSPEQYF
>15|TRBV15|TRBJ1-5|NA|NA
TGTGCCACCACCGGCGGGTTAGGGCACAATCAGCCCCAGCATTTT
CATTGGLGHNQPQHF
>16|TRBV28|TRBJ2-3|TRBD2|NA
TGTGCCAGCAGTCCTTTAGCGGGGAGATACACAGATACGCAGTATTTT
CASSPLAGRYTDTQYF
>17|TRBV4-1|TRBJ1-4|NA|NA
TGCGCCAGCAGCCAAGATCCCACAGCGGCCACTAATGAAAAACTGTTTTTT
CASSQDPTAATNEKLFF
>18|TRBV6-1|TRBJ2-1|TRBD2|NA
TGTGCCAGCAGTGAAAGTGGACTAGTTGGGTTTTTCAGGTATGAGCAGTTCTTC
CASSESGLVGFFRYEQFF
>17|TRBV6-2/TRBV6-3|TRBJ1-5|NA|NA
TGTGCCAGCAGTCCCCGCGGAGGCGGGGGAGGCAATCAGCCCCAGCATTTT
CASSPRGGGGGNQPQHF
>16|TRBV7-3|TRBJ2-1|TRBD2|NA
TGTGCCAGCAGTCAGAAGACTAGCGGCCTCTACAATGAGCAGTTCTTC
CASSQKTSGLYNEQFF
>14|TRBV19|TRBJ2-1|NA|once
TGTGCCAGTAGTCGTCAGGGTCTTTACAATGAGCAGTTCTTC
CASSRQGLYNEQFF
>14|TRBV4-1|TRBJ1-2|TRBD1|NA
TGCGCCAGCAGCCAAACCCCGACAGGGGATGGCTACACCTTC
CASSQTPTGDGYTF
>13|TRBV20-1|TRBJ2-5|NA|NA
TGCAGTGCTAGTAGAGGGCCCCAAGAGACCCAGTACTTC
CSASRGPQETQYF
>15|TRBV19|TRBJ1-5|TRBD1|NA
TGTGCCACCGGGGGGGGGACAGGGGGCTATCAGCCCCAGCATTTT
CATGGGTGGYQPQHF
>18|TRBV11-2|TRBJ1-3|TRBD1|NA
TGTGCCAGCAGCCCACTCCACCCCGGGACAGGGACTGGAAACACCATATATTTT
CASSPLHPGTGTGNTIYF
>16|TRBV7-2|TRBJ1-1|NA|NA
TGTGCCAGCAGCTTAGGCGGTAATGGACGGGTTCACGGAGCTTTCTTT
CASSLGGNGRVHGAFF
>14|TRBV11-2|TRBJ1-6|NA|once
TGTGCCAGCAGCTTAAGTGCGGTGGGTTCACCCCTCCACTTT
CASSLSAVGSPLHF
>13|TRBV19|TRBJ2-3|TRBD1|once
TGTGCCAGTAGCGGGGACAGAACAGATACGCAGTATTTT
CASSGDRTDTQYF
>16|TRBV10-3|TRBJ2-5|TRBD1|NA
TGTGCCATCAGCCCTCAGGGACAGGGGGCGGGGGAGACCCAGTACTTC
CAISPQGQGAGETQYF
>18|TRBV6-4|TRBJ1-4|TRBD1|NA
TGTGCCAGCAGGGGGATGGGGGAACAGGGGGCGCCTCGGGAAAAACTGTTTTTT
CASRGMGEQGAPREKLFF
>15|TRBV7-3|TRBJ2-3|NA|NA
TGTGCCAGCAGCTCGGTAGGCGGGGTGGCAGATACGCAGTATTTT
CASSSVGGVADTQYF
>16|TRBV15|TRBJ1-6|TRBD1|NA
TGTGCCACCAGCTCGGACAGGAGCTCCTATAATTCACCCCTCCACTTT
CATSSDRSSYNSPLHF
>17|TRBV4-1|TRBJ1-3|NA|once
TGCGCCAGCAGCACCCTAGCCAGGGCTCCCTCTGGAAACACCATATATTTT
CASSTLARAPSGNTIYF
>11|TRBV3-1/TRBV3-2|TRBJ1-1|NA|NA
TGTGCCAGCAGAGCTAACACTGAAGCTTTCTTT
CASRANTEAFF
>14|TRBV7-2|TRBJ1-5|NA|NA
TGTGCCAGCAGCTTTTACGACCGGAATCAGCCCCAGCATTTT
CASSFYDRNQPQHF
>15|TRBV7-3|TRBJ2-2|NA|once
TGTGCCAGCAGCCCAGGGGGGTACGGTGCCGGGGAGCTGTTTTTT
CASSPGGYGAGELFF
>16|TRBV3-1/TRBV3-2|TRBJ1-4|NA|NA
TGTGCCAGCAGCCAAGATCTGGTCAGGCGGGGTGAAAAACTGTTTTTT
CASSQDLVRRGEKLFF
>15|TRBV7-3|TRBJ2-3|NA|NA
TGTGCCAGCAGCTTAACAGGGGACAGCACAGATACGCAGTATTTT
CASSLTGDSTDTQYF
>14|TRBV7-2|TRBJ2-5|TRBD2|NA
TGTGCCAGCAGCTTAGCGGGGACTATAGAGACCCAGTACTTC
CASSLAGTIETQYF
>14|TRBV24-1|TRBJ1-5|NA|once
TGTGCCACCAGTGATCACTCAGGGAATCAGCCCCAGCATTTT
CATSDHSGNQPQHF
>13|TRBV30|TRBJ2-7|NA|NA
TGTGCCTGGACAGACAACCCCCCACGGGAGCAGTACTTC
CAWTDNPPREQYF
>15|TRBV6-1|TRBJ1-2|NA|once
TGTGCCAGCAGTGAGCCGCGGGCAGGGGCCTATGGCTACACCTTC
CASSEPRAGAYGYTF
>16|TRBV5-6|TRBJ1-6|NA|NA
TGTGCCAGCAGCTTGTTTGGGGGATCTTATAATTCACCCCTCCACTTT
CASSLFGGSYNSPLHF
>15|TRBV4-2|TRBJ2-3|TRBD1|NA
TGTGCCAGCAGCCAAGCCGACAGGGAGCCAGATACGCAGTATTTT
CASSQADREPDTQYF
>16|TRBV9|TRBJ2-2|TRBD2|NA
TGTGCCAGCAGCGTAACTAGCGGGGCTGACACCGGGGAGCTGTTTTTT
CASSVTSGADTGELFF
>14|TRBV19|TRBJ2-7|NA|NA
TGTGCCAGTAGTATAGTTACAGGGATCCACGAGCAGTACTTC
CASSIVTGIHEQYF
>14|TRBV28|TRBJ1-1|NA|NA
TGTGCCAGCAGTTTATCCCGCGGGGGCACTGAAGCTTTCTTT
CASSLSRGGTEAFF
>15|TRBV6-5|TRBJ1-3|NA|NA
TGTGCCAGCAGTACCGACAGGACCTCTGGAAACACCATATATTTT
CASSTDRTSGNTIYF
>15|TRBV19|TRBJ1-4|NA|once
TGTGCCAGTAGTATGGGTCGCAGGGGTAATGAAAAACTGTTTTTT
CASSMGRRGNEKLFF
>16|TRBV7-3|TRBJ2-3|NA|NA
TGTGCCAGCAGCCCAGGAGGGCAGGGCCCCACAGATACGCAGTATTTT
CASSPGGQGPTDTQYF
>14|TRBV11-2|TRBJ2-1|TRBD2|NA
TGTGCCAGCAGCCCAGCGGGAAGGTACAATGAGCAGTTCTTC
CASSPAGRYNEQFF
>14|TRBV6-5|TRBJ2-1|NA|NA
TGTGCCAGCAGTTTGGCCGGAGCCCACAATGAGCAGTTCTTC
CASSLAGAHNEQFF
>17|TRBV4-1|TRBJ2-3|TRBD2|NA
TGCGCCAGCAGCCAAGCCAGTCTAGCGGGGGGGCTGGATACGCAGTATTTT
CASSQASLAGGLDTQYF
>12|TRBV30|TRBJ2-5|NA|NA
TGTGCCTTTTTACAGAATCAAGAGACCCAGTACTTC
CAFLQNQETQYF
>16|TRBV3-1/TRBV3-2|TRBJ2-2|TRBD2|NA
TGTGCCAGCACCAAGGGACTAGCGGGTTACACCGGGGAGCTGTTTTTT
CASTKGLAGYTGELFF
>12|TRBV27|TRBJ2-5|NA|few
TGTGCCAGCAGTCTGCTAGGGGAGACCCAGTACTTC
CASSLLGETQYF
>17|TRBV27|TRBJ1-1|NA|NA
TGTGCCAGCAGCTCAAAATATCACGGCGATCTGAACACTGAAGCTTTCTTT
CASSSKYHGDLNTEAFF
>15|TRBV1|TRBJ2-7|NA|NA
TGCACCAGCAGTCGCGGGACTCCTATCCCCTACGAGCAGTACTTC
CTSSRGTPIPYEQYF
>14|TRBV19|TRBJ1-2|NA|once
TGTGCCAGTAGTATTGGCGGACGGAACTATGGCTACACCTTC
CASSIGGRNYGYTF
>18|TRBV11-2|TRBJ2-5|TRBD2|NA
TGTGCCAGCAGCTTAGGGCCTAGCGGGAGGGGAAGGGGAGAGACCCAGTACTTC
CASSLGPSGRGRGETQYF
>17|TRBV7-3|TRBJ2-5|TRBD2|NA
TGTGCCAGCAGCCCGGGGACTAGCGGGAGTTGGGGAGAGACCCAGTACTTC
CASSPGTSGSWGETQYF
>21|TRBV5-1|TRBJ1-2|NA|NA
TGCGCCAGCAGCCCGGATGGGATAATCTCCGGACACGAAACGACTAACTATGGCTACACCTTC
CASSPDGIISGHETTNYGYTF
>13|TRBV6-5|TRBJ2-7|TRBD1|NA
TGTGCCAGCTCCGGGACAGGGTTGGGGGAGCAGTACTTC
CASSGTGLGEQYF
>16|TRBV7-6|TRBJ2-7|NA|NA
TGTGCCAGCAGCTTAGCGTACTCCCCGGTTACCTACGAGCAGTACTTC
CASSLAYSPVTYEQYF
>13|TRBV9|TRBJ2-3|TRBD1|once
TGTGCCAGCAGCGGGGGGACAGCCGGTACGCAGTATTTT
CASSGGTAGTQYF
>15|TRBV6-5|TRBJ2-5|NA|few
TGTGCCAGCAGTTACGATCCCTTTGCTCAAGAGACCCAGTACTTC
CASSYDPFAQETQYF
>15|TRBV6-5|TRBJ2-5|NA|NA
TGTGCCAGCAGCGTACGTGGACGGGCGGAGGAGACCCAGTACTTC
CASSVRGRAEETQYF
>13|TRBV19|TRBJ2-2|NA|NA
TGTGCCAGTAGTCCCGCGAGCACCGGGGAGCTGTTTTTT
CASSPASTGELFF
>15|TRBV5-1|TRBJ1-6|TRBD1|NA
TGCGCCAGCAGCTTGGGGGACAGATATAATTCACCCCTCCACTTT
CASSLGDRYNSPLHF
>14|TRBV5-5|TRBJ1-1|NA|once
TGTGCCAGCAGCTTGGCCGCCTCAGTCACTGAAGCTTTCTTT
CASSLAASVTEAFF